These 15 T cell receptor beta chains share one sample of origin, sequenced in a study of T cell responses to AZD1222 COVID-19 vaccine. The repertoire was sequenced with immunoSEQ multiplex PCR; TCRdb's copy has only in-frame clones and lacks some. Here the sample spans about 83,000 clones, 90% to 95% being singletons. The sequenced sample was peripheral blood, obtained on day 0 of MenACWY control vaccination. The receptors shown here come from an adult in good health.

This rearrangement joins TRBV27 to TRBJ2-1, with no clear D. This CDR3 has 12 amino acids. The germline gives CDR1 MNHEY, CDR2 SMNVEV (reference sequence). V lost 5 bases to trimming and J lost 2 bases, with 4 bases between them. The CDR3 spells CASSHPYNEQFF. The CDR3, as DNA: TGTGCCAGCAGTCACCCCTACAATGAGCAGTTCTTC.

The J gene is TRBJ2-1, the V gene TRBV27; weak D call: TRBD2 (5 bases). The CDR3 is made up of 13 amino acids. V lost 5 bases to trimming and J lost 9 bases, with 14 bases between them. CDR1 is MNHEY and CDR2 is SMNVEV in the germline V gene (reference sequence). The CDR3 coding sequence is TGTGCCAGCAGTACCTCGGGGATCAGTGAGCAGTTCTTC. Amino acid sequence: CASSTSGISEQFF.

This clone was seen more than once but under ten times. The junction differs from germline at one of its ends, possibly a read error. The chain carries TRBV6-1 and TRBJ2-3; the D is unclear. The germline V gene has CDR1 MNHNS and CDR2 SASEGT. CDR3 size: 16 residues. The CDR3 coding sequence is TGTGCCAGCAGCGAAGAATTGGCAAGTCTCACAGATACGCAGTATTTT. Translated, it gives CASSEELASLTDTQYF.

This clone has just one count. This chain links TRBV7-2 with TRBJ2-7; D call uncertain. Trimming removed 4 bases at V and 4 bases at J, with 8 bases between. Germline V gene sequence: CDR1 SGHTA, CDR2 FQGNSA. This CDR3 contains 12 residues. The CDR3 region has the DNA TGTGCCAGCAGCTACACAACTTACGAGCAGTACTTC. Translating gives CASSYTTYEQYF.

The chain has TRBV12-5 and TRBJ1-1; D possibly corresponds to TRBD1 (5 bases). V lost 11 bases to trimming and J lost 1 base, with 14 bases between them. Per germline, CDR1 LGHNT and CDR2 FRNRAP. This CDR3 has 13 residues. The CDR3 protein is CAGHHEGNTEAFF. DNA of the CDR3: TGTGCTGGACATCATGAGGGGAACACTGAAGCTTTCTTT.

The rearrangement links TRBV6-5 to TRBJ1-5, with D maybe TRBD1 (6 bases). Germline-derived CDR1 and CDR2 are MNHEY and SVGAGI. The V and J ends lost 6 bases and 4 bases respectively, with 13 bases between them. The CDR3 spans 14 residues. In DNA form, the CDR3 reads TGTGCCAGCAGCTTGACAGGCGTAAATCAGCCCCAGCATTTT. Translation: CASSLTGVNQPQHF.

The CDR3 region is CASSEGRADTDTQYF. DNA of the CDR3: TGTGCCAGCAGTGAAGGGCGGGCCGACACAGATACGCAGTATTTT. The rearrangement links TRBV6-4 to TRBJ2-3, with D possibly being TRBD2 (5 bases). Germline assignment: CDR1 MRHNA and CDR2 SNTAGT. The CDR3 is made up of 15 amino acids. Between the trimmed V and J ends, which lost 3 bases and 2 bases, there was a span of 12 bases.

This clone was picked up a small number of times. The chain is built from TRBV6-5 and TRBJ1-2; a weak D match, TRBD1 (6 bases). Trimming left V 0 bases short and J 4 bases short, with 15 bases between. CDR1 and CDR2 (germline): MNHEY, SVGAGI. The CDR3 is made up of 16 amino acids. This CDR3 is CASSYSAGGAGYGYTF. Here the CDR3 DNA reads TGTGCCAGCAGTTACTCGGCGGGGGGCGCCGGCTATGGCTACACCTTC.

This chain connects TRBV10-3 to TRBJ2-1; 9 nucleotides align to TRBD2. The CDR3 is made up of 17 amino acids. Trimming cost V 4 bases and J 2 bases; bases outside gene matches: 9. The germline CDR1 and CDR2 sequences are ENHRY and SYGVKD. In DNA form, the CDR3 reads TGTGCCATCAGTGGTCGGCCTAGCGGGATCACCTACAATGAGCAGTTCTTC. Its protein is CAISGRPSGITYNEQFF.

Here the CDR3 reads CASGPDSNNEQFF. The CDR3 DNA sequence: TGTGCTAGTGGTCCCGACTCAAACAATGAGCAGTTCTTC. The V call is TRBV12-5, the J call TRBJ2-1; D ambiguous. The CDR3 has 13 residues. CDR1 is LGHNT and CDR2 is FRNRAP in the germline V gene. V lost 5 bases and J lost 5, with 10 bases in between. Full variable domain (remainder filled in from reference TRBV12-5 and TRBJ2-1): DARVTQTPRHKVTEMGQEVTMRCQPILGHNTVFWYRQTMMQGLELLAYFRNRAPLDDSGMPKDRFSAEMPDATLATLKIQPSEPRDSAVYFCASGPDSNNEQFFGPGTRLTVL.

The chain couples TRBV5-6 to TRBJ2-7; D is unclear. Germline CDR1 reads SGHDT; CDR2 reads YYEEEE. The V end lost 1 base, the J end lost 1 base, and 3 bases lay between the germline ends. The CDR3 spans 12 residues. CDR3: CASSLLSYEQYF. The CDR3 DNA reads TGTGCCAGCAGCTTGTTATCCTACGAGCAGTACTTC.

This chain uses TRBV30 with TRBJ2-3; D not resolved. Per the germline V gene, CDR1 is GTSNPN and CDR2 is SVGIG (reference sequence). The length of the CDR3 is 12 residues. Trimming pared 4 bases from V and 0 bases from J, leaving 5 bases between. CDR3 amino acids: CAWMDSTDTQYF. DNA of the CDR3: TGTGCCTGGATGGACAGCACAGATACGCAGTATTTT.

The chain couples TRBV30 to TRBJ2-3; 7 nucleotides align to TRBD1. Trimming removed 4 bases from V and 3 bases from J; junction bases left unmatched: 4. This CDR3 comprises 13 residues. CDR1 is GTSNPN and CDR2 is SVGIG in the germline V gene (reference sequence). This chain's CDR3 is CAWNRGQTDTQYF. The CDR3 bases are TGTGCCTGGAACAGGGGTCAGACAGATACGCAGTATTTT.

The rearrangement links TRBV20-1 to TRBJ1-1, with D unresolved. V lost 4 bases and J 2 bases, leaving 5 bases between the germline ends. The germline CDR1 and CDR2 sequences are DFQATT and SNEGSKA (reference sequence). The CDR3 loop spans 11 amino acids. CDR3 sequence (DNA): TGCAGTGCTAAGTTTAACACTGAAGCTTTCTTT. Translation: CSAKFNTEAFF.

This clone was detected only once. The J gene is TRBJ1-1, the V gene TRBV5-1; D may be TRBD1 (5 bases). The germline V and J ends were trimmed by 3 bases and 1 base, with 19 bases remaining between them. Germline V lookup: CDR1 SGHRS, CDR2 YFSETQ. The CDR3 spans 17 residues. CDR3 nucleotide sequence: TGCGCCAGCAGCTGGCCCCGGGCAGGTGGGGGGAACACTGAAGCTTTCTTT. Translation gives CASSWPRAGGGNTEAFF.